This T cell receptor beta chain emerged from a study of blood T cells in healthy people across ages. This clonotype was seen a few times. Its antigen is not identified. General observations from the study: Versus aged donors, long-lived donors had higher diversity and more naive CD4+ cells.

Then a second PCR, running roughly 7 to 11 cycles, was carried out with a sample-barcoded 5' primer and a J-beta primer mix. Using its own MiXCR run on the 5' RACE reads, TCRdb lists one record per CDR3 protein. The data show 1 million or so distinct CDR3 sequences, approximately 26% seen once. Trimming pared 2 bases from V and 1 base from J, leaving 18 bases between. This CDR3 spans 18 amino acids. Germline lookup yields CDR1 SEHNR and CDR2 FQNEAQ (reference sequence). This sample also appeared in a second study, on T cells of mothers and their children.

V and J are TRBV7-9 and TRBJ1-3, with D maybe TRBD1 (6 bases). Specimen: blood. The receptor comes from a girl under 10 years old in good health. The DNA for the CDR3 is TGTGCCAGCAGCTTATCGTATCTTCAGGGGTGGTCTGGAAACACCATATATTTT. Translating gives CASSLSYLQGWSGNTIYF. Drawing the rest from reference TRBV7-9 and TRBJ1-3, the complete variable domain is DTGVSQNPRHKITKRGQNVTFRCDPISEHNRLYWYRQTLGQGPEFLTYFQNEAQLEKSRLLSDRFSAERPKGSFSTLEIQRTEQGDSAMYLCASSLSYLQGWSGNTIYFGEGSWLTVV.